Listed below are T cell receptor beta chains from one sample, sequenced in a study of Ad26.COV2.S vaccination and SARS-CoV-2 variants. The method was immunoSEQ multiplex PCR; TCRdb's version includes in-frame clones alone and lacks a portion of them. The data hold approximately 480,000 clones, with around nine tenths observed a single time. The sample was peripheral blood, taken in a trial of Ad26.COV2.S vaccine versus placebo. The source is a person aged 18-65 years who received the Ad26.COV2.S COVID-19 vaccine or a placebo. CDR3s include the opening cysteine and the closing phenylalanine or tryptophan. The D gene is left open where the match is weak. Size tells how often a clone was seen (once, few, many) or the class of an expanded clone, and some rows leave it out.

v_call	clone_size	j_call	d_call	cdr3_aa	cdr3_nt
TRBV5-8	-	TRBJ1-2	-	CASSLGGLGDYGYTF	TGTGCCAGCAGCTTGGGAGGCCTGGGTGACTATGGCTACACCTTC
TRBV27	-	TRBJ2-1	-	CASSFSTYNEQFF	TGTGCCAGCAGTTTCTCTACCTACAATGAGCAGTTCTTC
TRBV19	-	TRBJ1-1	-	CASNIVGRTEAFF	TGTGCCAGTAACATAGTCGGACGAACTGAAGCTTTCTTT
TRBV6-5	-	TRBJ2-5	-	CASRNQETQYF	TGTGCCAGCAGGAACCAAGAGACCCAGTACTTC
TRBV29-1	-	TRBJ2-1	TRBD1	CSAGSQGNEQFF	TGCAGCGCCGGTTCACAGGGGAATGAGCAGTTCTTC
TRBV7-9	-	TRBJ2-5	-	CASSLYEETQYF	TGTGCCAGCAGCTTATACGAAGAGACCCAGTACTTC
TRBV7-3	-	TRBJ2-7	TRBD2	CASSSLRLARYEQYF	TGTGCCAGCAGCTCCCTCAGACTAGCGCGCTACGAGCAGTACTTC
TRBV11-2	-	TRBJ1-3	-	CASSSGKDTIYF	TGTGCCAGCAGCTCCGGTAAAGACACCATATATTTT
TRBV7-9	-	TRBJ1-2	-	CASSLVNYGYTF	TGTGCCAGCAGCTTAGTTAACTATGGCTACACCTTC
TRBV7-6	once	TRBJ2-7	-	CASSPVGRDYEQYF	TGTGCCAGCAGCCCTGTCGGCAGGGACTACGAGCAGTACTTC